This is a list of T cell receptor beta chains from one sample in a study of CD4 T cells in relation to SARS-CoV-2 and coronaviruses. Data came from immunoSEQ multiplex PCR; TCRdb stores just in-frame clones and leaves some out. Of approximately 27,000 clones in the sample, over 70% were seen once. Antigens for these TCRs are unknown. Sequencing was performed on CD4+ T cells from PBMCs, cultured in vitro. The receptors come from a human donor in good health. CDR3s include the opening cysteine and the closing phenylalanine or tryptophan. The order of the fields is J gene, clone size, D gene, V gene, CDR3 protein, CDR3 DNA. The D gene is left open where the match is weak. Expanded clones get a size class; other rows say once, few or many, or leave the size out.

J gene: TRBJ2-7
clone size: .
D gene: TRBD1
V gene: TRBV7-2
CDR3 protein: CASSSNRGNEQYF
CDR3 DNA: TGTGCCAGCAGCTCAAACAGGGGGAACGAGCAGTACTTC

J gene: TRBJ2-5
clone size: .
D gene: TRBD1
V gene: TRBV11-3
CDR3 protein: CASSPGTGELETQYF
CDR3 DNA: TGTGCCAGCAGCCCCGGGACAGGGGAGCTAGAGACCCAGTACTTC

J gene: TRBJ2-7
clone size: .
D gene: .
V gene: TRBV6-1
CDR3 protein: CASSEGTLVSYEQYF
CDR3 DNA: TGTGCCAGCAGTGAGGGGACTTTGGTCTCCTACGAGCAGTACTTC

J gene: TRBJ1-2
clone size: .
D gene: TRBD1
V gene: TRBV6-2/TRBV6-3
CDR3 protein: CASSNLRTGGYGYTF
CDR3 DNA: TGTGCCAGCAGTAACCTCAGGACAGGGGGCTATGGCTACACCTTC

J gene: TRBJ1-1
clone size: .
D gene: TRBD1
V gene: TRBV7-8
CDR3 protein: CASIPGTANTEAFF
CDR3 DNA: TGTGCCAGCATCCCCGGGACAGCGAACACTGAAGCTTTCTTT

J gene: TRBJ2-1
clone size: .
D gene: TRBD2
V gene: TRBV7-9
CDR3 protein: CASSFRLAGVYNEQFF
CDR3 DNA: TGTGCCAGCAGCTTCAGACTAGCGGGGGTATACAATGAGCAGTTCTTC

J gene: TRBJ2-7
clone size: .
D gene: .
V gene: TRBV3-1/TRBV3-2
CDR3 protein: CASSRLDYEQYF
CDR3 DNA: TGTGCCAGCAGCAGACTAGATTACGAGCAGTACTTC

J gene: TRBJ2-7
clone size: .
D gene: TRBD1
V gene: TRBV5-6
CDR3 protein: CASSLGAGQGDEQYF
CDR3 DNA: TGTGCCAGCAGCCTGGGGGCGGGACAGGGCGACGAGCAGTACTTC

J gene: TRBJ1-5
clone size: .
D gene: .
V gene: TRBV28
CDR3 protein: CASSPPRGYSNQPQHF
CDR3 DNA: TGTGCCAGCAGTCCTCCGAGGGGGTATAGCAATCAGCCCCAGCATTTT

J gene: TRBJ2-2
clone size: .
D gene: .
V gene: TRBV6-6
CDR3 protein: CASSFLSTGELFF
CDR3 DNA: TGTGCCAGCAGTTTCTTAAGCACCGGGGAGCTGTTTTTT

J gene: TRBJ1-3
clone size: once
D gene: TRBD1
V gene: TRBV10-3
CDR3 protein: CAIRGQLNSGNTIYF
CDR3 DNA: TGTGCCATCAGGGGACAGTTAAATTCTGGAAACACCATATATTTT

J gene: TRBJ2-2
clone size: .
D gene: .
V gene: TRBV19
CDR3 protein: CASNAGHANTGELFF
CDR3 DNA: TGTGCCAGTAATGCCGGACACGCGAACACCGGGGAGCTGTTTTTT

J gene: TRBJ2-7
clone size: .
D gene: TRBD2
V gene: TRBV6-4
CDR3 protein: CASRTGTSTSYEQYF
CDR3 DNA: TGTGCCAGCAGAACCGGGACTAGCACCTCCTACGAGCAGTACTTC

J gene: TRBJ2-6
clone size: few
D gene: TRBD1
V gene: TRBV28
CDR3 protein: CASSLTGGNGGANVLTF
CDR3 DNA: TGTGCCAGCAGTTTAACAGGGGGCAACGGTGGGGCCAACGTCCTGACTTTC

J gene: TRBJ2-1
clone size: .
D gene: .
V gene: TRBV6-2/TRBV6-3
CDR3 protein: CASSRTATYNEQFF
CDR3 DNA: TGTGCCAGCAGTAGGACGGCTACCTACAATGAGCAGTTCTTC

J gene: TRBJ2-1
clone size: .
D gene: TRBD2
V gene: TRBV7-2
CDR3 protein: CASRGGGESGEQFF
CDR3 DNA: TGTGCCAGCAGGGGCGGGGGGGAGTCTGGTGAGCAGTTCTTC

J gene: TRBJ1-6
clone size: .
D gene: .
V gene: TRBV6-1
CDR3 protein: CASSEDLQGWSPLHF
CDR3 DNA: TGTGCCAGCAGTGAAGACTTACAGGGTTGGTCACCCCTCCACTTT

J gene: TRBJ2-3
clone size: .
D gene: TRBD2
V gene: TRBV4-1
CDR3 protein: CASSRLAGVADTQYF
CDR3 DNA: TGCGCCAGCAGCCGTCTAGCGGGAGTGGCAGATACGCAGTATTTT

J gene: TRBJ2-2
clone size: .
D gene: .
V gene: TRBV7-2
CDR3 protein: CASSSQASTGELFF
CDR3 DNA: TGTGCCAGCAGTTCACAGGCGAGCACCGGGGAGCTGTTTTTT

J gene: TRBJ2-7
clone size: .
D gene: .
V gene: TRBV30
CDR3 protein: CAWSESVYEQYF
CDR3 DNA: TGTGCCTGGAGTGAGAGTGTCTACGAGCAGTACTTC

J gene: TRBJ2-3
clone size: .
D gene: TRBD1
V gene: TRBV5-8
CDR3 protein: CASSLGTGRGTDTQYF
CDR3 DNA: TGTGCCAGCAGCCTCGGGACAGGTCGTGGGACAGATACGCAGTATTTT

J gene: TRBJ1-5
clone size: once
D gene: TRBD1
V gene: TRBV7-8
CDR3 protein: CASSQRPTGVSDQPQHF
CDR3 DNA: TGTGCCAGCAGCCAAAGACCGACAGGGGTATCGGATCAGCCCCAGCATTTT

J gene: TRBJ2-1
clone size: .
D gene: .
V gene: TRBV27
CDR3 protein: CASSHRLVSSSYNEQFF
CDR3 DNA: TGTGCCAGCAGTCATAGACTCGTTTCGAGCTCCTACAATGAGCAGTTCTTC

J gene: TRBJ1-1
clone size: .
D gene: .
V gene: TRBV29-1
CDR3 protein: CSVEDRRENTEAFF
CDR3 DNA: TGCAGCGTTGAAGATAGGAGGGAGAACACTGAAGCTTTCTTT

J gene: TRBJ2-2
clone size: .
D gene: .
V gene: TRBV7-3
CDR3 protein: CASSLMGHTGELFF
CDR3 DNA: TGTGCCAGCAGCTTAATGGGGCACACCGGGGAGCTGTTTTTT

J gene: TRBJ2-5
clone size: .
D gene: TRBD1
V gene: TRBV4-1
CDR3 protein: CASSRLDRGAQETQYF
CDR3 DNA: TGCGCCAGCAGCCGACTAGACAGGGGGGCCCAAGAGACCCAGTACTTC

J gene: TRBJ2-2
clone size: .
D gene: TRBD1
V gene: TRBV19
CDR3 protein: CASSVQGATNTGELFF
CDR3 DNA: TGTGCCAGTAGTGTACAGGGGGCAACAAACACCGGGGAGCTGTTTTTT

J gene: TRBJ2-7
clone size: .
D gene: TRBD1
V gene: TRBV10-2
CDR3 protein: CASTRDRGHEQYF
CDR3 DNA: TGCGCCAGCACGCGAGACAGGGGACACGAGCAGTACTTC

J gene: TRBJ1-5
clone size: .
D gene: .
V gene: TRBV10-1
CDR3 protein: CASSEVLGSNQPQHF
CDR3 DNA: TGCGCCAGCAGTGAGGTCCTTGGAAGCAATCAGCCCCAGCATTTT

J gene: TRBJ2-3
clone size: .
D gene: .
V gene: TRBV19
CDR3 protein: CASSLILGTDTQYF
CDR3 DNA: TGTGCCAGTAGTTTAATCCTTGGCACAGATACGCAGTATTTT

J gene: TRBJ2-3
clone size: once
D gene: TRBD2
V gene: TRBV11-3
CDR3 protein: CASSSGTRMDPDTQYF
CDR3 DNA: TGTGCCAGCAGCTCCGGGACTAGAATGGATCCAGATACGCAGTATTTT

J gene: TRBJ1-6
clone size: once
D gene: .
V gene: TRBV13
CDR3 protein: CASSLVLGDNSPLHF
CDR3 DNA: TGTGCCAGCAGCTTAGTTCTGGGGGATAATTCACCCCTCCACTTT

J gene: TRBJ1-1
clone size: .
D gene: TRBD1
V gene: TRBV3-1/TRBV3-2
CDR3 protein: CASRDRGKAEAFF
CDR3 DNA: TGTGCCAGCAGGGACAGGGGAAAGGCTGAAGCTTTCTTT

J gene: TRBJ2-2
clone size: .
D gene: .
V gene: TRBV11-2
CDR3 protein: CASGTNTGELFF
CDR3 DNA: TGTGCCAGCGGCACGAACACCGGGGAGCTGTTTTTT

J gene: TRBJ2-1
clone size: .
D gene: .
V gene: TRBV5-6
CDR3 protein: CASSITVDPDNEQFF
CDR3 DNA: TGTGCCAGCAGCATTACAGTCGACCCCGACAATGAGCAGTTCTTC

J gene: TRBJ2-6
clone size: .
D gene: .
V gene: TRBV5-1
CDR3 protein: CASSEGSGANVLTF
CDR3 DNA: TGCGCCAGCAGCGAGGGCTCTGGGGCCAACGTCCTGACTTTC

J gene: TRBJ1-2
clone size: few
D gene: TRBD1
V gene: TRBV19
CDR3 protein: CASSIWTGVGGYTF
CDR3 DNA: TGTGCCAGTAGTATTTGGACAGGGGTGGGCGGCTACACCTTC

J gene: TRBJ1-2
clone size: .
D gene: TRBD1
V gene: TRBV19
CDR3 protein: CASSSRDSRMLGYTF
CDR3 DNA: TGTGCCAGTAGTAGTAGGGACAGTCGTATGTTGGGCTACACCTTC

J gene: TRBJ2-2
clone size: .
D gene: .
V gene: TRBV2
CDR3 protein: CASSEESRRAGELFF
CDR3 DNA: TGTGCCAGCAGTGAAGAGTCTAGAAGGGCCGGGGAGCTGTTTTTT

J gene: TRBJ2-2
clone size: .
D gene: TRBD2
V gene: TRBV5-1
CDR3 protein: CASSPGLAGVETGELFF
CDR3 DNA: TGCGCCAGCAGCCCCGGACTAGCGGGAGTAGAAACCGGGGAGCTGTTTTTT

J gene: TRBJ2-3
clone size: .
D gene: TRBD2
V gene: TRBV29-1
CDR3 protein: CSATSGSTRGDTQYF
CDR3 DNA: TGCAGTGCCACTAGCGGGAGTACCCGGGGAGATACGCAGTATTTT